This T cell receptor beta chain was recovered during a study of CD8 T cells in Susac syndrome. As for the study in general: Each patient with Susac syndrome, at the time of blood draw, was therapy-naive, on corticosteroids, or on intravenous immunoglobulin alone.

Germline CDR1 is MNHNS and CDR2 is SASEGT. After removal of 6 bases from V and 7 bases from J, the junction contained 8 bases not matched to a gene. This CDR3 is built from 15 residues. Random hexamers served to reverse transcribe roughly 0.45 to 1 ug RNA. Across 54 Vbeta and 13 Jbeta, immunoSEQ multiplex PCR amplified TCR beta CDR3. TCRdb recomputed calls from the immunoSEQ multiplex PCR reads with MiXCR, one row per CDR3 protein. The table lists 150,000 to 180,000 distinct CDR3 sequences, about 95% of them singletons, with 0.15% to 0.2% in the top ten. Sequencing input: CD4+ T cells from PBMCs. This receptor was obtained from a human donor with Susac syndrome. The chain carries TRBV6-1 and TRBJ2-4, with 11 bases fitting TRBD1. The CDR3 loop reads CASSPGQGAWNIQYF. The CDR3, as DNA: TGTGCCAGCAGCCCTGGACAGGGGGCTTGGAACATTCAGTACTTC.